Sequencing of this TCR beta chain was carried out in a study of OX40 agonist ivuxolimab in advanced cancers. General notes on the study: Ivuxolimab was a fully human IgG2 agonistic monoclonal antibody targeting the costimulatory receptor OX40 (CD134). The paper reports the monotherapy dose-escalation portion (N of about 50 patients) of the phase I ivuxolimab trial. Of the roughly 54 patients in dose escalation, 19 had hepatocellular carcinoma, some 15 had melanoma, 9 had renal cell carcinoma and 9 had head and neck cancer. The point of sequencing TCRbeta in the periphery was to test whether ivuxolimab changed TCR sequence diversity and drove clonal T-cell expansion. Prior anti-PD-1, anti-PD-L1 or anti-CTLA-4 therapy was permitted, and checkpoint inhibitors had been received by roughly 42% of dose-escalation patients. Partial responses occurred in three dose-escalation patients: two with cutaneous melanoma and one with hepatocellular carcinoma. Intravenous ivuxolimab was administered to patients every 2 weeks at six dose levels: 0.01, 0.1, 0.3, 1.5, 3 and 10 mg/kg. A male proportion of roughly 85% and a mean age of approximately 55 years, ranging from 23 to 79, were recorded for the dose-escalation cohort. Summary of the overall study and its limitations: Partial responders in the 0.1-3.0 mg/kg groups had among the lowest normalized peripheral clonal expansion, especially among CD8+ T cells. The antigen specificity of the clonally expanded peripheral T cells was not determined. At doses of 0.1 to 3.0 mg/kg, clonal expansion of both CD4+ and CD8+ blood T cells was observed from baseline to week 6. Low levels of normalized T-cell clonal expansion were also seen in some patients who did not respond. After ivuxolimab, CD8+ T cells had more expanded clones than CD4+ T cells on average.

The trial excluded patients who had a history of autoimmune disease or who were on systemic immunosuppression. In every dose cohort, peripheral blood was drawn for TCR sequencing at baseline, cycle 4 day 1, and cycle 7 day 1. Samples came from an open-label, multicenter, first-in-human phase I dose-escalation trial of ivuxolimab. Adults with locally advanced or metastatic melanoma, renal cell, hepatocellular, or head and neck squamous cell carcinoma were enrolled in the trial. Before TCR sequencing, CD4+ and CD8+ T cells were separately sorted from peripheral blood. From the germline V gene, CDR1 is MDHEN and CDR2 is SYDVKM. Trimming accounts for 6 bases at V and 4 bases at J, while the number of junction bases matched to no gene is 8. CDR3 length: 16 amino acids, cysteine to phenylalanine. The kept DNA is CDR3 alone, 48 bases in frame from the first base. In regard to this clone: What this receptor recognizes is not known. The record has no base qualities; no much larger clone is one base away.

Genomic DNA was extracted from sorted cells for sequencing of the TCRbeta CDR3 region. The immunoSEQ Assay was used to sequence the TCRbeta CDR3 regions. What TCRdb holds here is the immuneACCESS table cut down to in-frame rearrangements. Part of the clones is not present; checked against another copy, under half of the missing clones reflect an unresolved V gene, and the others are unexplained. The sample includes 35,000 to 40,000 clones, with roughly 91% observed a single time. The ten most abundant clones make up around 13% of the sample. Sample: CD4+ or CD8+ T cells sorted from blood, taken in a trial of the OX40 agonist ivuxolimab. The V gene is TRBV28 and the J gene is TRBJ2-7; 14 nucleotides in the junction match TRBD2. The origin of this receptor is an adult with an advanced solid tumor such as melanoma, head and neck, liver or kidney cancer. The bases read TGTGCCAGCAGAACCGGGACTAGCGGGAGTTGGTACGAGCAGTACTTC. This gives the protein CASRTGTSGSWYEQYF.